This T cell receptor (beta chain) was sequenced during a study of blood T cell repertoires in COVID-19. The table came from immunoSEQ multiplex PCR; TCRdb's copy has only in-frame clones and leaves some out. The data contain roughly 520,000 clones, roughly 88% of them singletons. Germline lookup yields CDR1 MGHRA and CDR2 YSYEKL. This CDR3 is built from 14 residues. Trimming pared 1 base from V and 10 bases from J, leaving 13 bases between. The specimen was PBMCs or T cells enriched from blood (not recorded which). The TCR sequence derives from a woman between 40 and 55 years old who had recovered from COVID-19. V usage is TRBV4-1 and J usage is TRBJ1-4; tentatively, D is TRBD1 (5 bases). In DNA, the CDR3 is TGCGCCAGCAGCCAAGGGGGGGGATCGGTAAAACTGTTTTTT. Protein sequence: CASSQGGGSVKLFF.